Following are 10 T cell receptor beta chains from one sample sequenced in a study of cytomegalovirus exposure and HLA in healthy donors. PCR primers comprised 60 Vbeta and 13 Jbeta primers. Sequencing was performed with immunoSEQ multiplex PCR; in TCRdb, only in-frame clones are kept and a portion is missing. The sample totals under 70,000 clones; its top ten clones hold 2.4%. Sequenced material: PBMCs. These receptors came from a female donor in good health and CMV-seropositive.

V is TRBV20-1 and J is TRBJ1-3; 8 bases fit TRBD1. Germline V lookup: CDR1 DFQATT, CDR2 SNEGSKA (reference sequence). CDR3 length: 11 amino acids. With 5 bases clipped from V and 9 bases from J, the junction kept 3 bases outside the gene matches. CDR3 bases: TGCAGTGCTGACGGGACAGGCACCATATATTTT. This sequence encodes CSADGTGTIYF.

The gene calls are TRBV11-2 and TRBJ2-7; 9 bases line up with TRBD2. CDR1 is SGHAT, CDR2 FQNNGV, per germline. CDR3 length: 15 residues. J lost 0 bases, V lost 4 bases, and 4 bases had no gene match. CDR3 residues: CASSSVTSGSYEQYF. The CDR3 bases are TGTGCCAGCAGCTCAGTGACTAGCGGCTCCTACGAGCAGTACTTC. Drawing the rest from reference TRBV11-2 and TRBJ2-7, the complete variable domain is EAGVAQSPRYKIIEKRQSVAFWCNPISGHATLYWYQQILGQGPKLLIQFQNNGVVDDSQLPKDRFSAERLKGVDSTLKIQPAKLEDSAVYLCASSSVTSGSYEQYFGPGTRLTVT.

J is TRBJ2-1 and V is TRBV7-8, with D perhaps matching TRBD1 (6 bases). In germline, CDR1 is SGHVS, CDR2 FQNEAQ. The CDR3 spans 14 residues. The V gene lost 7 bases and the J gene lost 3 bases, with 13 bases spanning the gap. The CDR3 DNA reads TGTGCCAGCACCCTCATGGACAGCTACAATGAGCAGTTCTTC. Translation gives CASTLMDSYNEQFF.

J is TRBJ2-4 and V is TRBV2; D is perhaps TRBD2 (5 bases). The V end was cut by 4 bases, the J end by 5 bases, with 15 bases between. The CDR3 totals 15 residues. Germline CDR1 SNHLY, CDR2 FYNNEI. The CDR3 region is CASSVRLLGENIQYF. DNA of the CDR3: TGTGCCAGCAGTGTGCGACTCCTCGGGGAAAACATTCAGTACTTC.

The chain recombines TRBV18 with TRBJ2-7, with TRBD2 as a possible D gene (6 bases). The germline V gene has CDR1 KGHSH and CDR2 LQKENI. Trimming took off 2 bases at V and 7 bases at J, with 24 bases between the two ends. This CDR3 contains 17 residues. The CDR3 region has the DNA TGTGCCAGCTCACCAGGAGAAGGACGCCTCGGGGGTTTGGAGCAGTACTTC. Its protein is CASSPGEGRLGGLEQYF.

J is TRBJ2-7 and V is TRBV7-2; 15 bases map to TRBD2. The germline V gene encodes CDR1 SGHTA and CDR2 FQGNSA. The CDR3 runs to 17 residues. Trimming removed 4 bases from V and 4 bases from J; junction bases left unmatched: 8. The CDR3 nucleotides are TGTGCCAGCAGCTCCTCCGGGACTAGCGGGAGGAGGTACGAGCAGTACTTC. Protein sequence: CASSSSGTSGRRYEQYF.

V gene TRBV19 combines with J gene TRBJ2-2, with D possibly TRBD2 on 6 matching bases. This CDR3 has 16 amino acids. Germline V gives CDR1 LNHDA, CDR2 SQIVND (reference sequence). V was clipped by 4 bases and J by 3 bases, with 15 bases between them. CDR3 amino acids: CASSRGDDRYTGELFF. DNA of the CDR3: TGTGCCAGTAGTAGGGGGGACGACAGATACACCGGGGAGCTGTTTTTT.

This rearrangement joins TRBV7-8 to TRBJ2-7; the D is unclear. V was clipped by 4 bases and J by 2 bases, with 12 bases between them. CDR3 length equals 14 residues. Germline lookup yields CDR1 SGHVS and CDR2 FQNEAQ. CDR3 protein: CASSSTVLPYEQYF. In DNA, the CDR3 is TGTGCCAGCAGCTCGACTGTTTTACCCTACGAGCAGTACTTC. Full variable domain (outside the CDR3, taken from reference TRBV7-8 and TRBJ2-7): GAGVSQSPRYKVAKRGQDVALRCDPISGHVSLFWYQQALGQGPEFLTYFQNEAQLDKSGLPSDRFFAERPEGSVSTLKIQRTQQEDSAVYLCASSSTVLPYEQYFGPGTRLTVT.

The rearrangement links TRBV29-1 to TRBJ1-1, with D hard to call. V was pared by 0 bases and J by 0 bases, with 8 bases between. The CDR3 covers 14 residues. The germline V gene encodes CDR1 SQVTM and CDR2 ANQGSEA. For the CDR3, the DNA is TGCAGCGTTGAAGATCTGAGTCTGAACACTGAAGCTTTCTTT. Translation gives CSVEDLSLNTEAFF.

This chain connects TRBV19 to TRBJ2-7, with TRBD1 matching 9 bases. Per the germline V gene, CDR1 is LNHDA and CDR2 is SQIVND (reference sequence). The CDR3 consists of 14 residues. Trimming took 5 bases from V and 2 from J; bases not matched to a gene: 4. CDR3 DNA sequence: TGTGCCAGTAGTCCTCGACAGGGGGCCTACGAGCAGTACTTC. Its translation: CASSPRQGAYEQYF.